One and the same sample provided the 19 T cell receptor beta chains below, sequenced in a study of neurological immune-mediated disorders. The time point is: longitudinal time-point 3. One entry per CDR3 protein, called by TCRdb with MiXCR from the 5' RACE reads. In the table there are tens of thousands of distinct CDR3 sequences, roughly an eighth of which are singletons. Sequencing was done on a sample of PBMCs. The receptors stem from a male donor with HTLV-1-associated myelopathy (HAM/TSP).

This clonotype was detected many times. V and J are TRBV4-3 and TRBJ1-5; D gene uncertain. Germline lookup yields CDR1 LGHNA and CDR2 YSLEER. This CDR3 contains 14 residues. The V gene lost 3 bases and the J gene lost 7 bases, with 13 bases spanning the gap. The CDR3 nucleotides are TGCGCCAGCAGCCAGGAGGGTGGTTGGCAGCCCCAGCATTTT. This encodes CASSQEGGWQPQHF.

This clonotype was found many times. V is TRBV20-1 and J is TRBJ1-5; possibly TRBD1 for D (5 bases). CDR1 is DFQATT and CDR2 is SNEGSKA in the germline V gene (reference sequence). V gave up 3 bases and J gave up 0 bases, with 6 bases separating them. CDR3 length: 13 residues. In DNA form, the CDR3 reads TGCAGTGCTAGGACAGATAGCAATCAGCCCCAGCATTTT. As protein: CSARTDSNQPQHF.

In nucleotides, the CDR3 is TGTGCCAGCAGTGACGTGACAGGGGGCTACAATGAGCAGTTCTTC. This codes for CASSDVTGGYNEQFF. The chain employs TRBV6-4 and TRBJ2-1; TRBD1 matches 9 bases. Germline loops: CDR1 MRHNA, CDR2 SNTAGT. The CDR3 has 15 residues. V was clipped by 2 bases and J by 3 bases; unmatched bases: 2.

This clonotype showed up many times. The chain links TRBV5-8 to TRBJ1-2; TRBD1 matches at 9 bases. The CDR3 covers 15 residues. The J segment lost 8 bases and the V segment lost 4 bases, leaving 12 bases of the junction unmatched. In germline, CDR1 is SGHTS, CDR2 YDEGEE. The CDR3 nucleotides read TGTGCCAGCAGCCGAAGACCGGGACAGGGTGGCGGCTACACCTTC. Its translation: CASSRRPGQGGGYTF.

Ten or more counts support this clonotype. J is TRBJ1-1 and V is TRBV12-3 or TRBV12-4; 7 positions agree with TRBD1. The CDR3 spans 15 residues. J lost 6 bases, V lost 3 bases, and 10 bases had no gene match. The CDR3: CASSLTTGVLAEAFF. In DNA form, the CDR3 reads TGTGCCAGCAGTTTGACAACAGGGGTCCTCGCTGAAGCTTTCTTT.

There are many counts of this clonotype. The chain employs TRBV7-2 and TRBJ1-1; a possible D gene is TRBD1 (5 bases). The CDR3 consists of 19 residues. The V and J ends lost 5 bases and 0 bases respectively, with 25 bases between them. The germline V gene encodes CDR1 SGHTA and CDR2 FQGNSA. CDR3 nucleotide sequence: TGTGCCAGCAGCCCAGGCATAGGGGCGGGGAGTTCCATGAACACTGAAGCTTTCTTT. Protein: CASSPGIGAGSSMNTEAFF.

Ten or more counts support this clonotype. The chain joins TRBV28 to TRBJ1-3; D not certain. Germline CDR1 reads MDHEN; CDR2 reads SYDVKM. V was trimmed by 7 bases and J by 1 base, leaving 20 bases between them. The CDR3 totals 17 residues. The CDR3 region has the DNA TGTGCCAGCACTACCCGCCGGCCTGAAGTTTCTGGAAACACCATATATTTT. Protein sequence: CASTTRRPEVSGNTIYF.

This clonotype was observed at least ten times. This chain uses TRBV5-1 with TRBJ2-2; TRBD2 matches 8 bases. The germline V gene encodes CDR1 SGHRS and CDR2 YFSETQ. The trim removed 9 bases at V and 6 bases at J, leaving 13 bases unmatched. The CDR3 contains 15 residues. CDR3 amino acids: CATSGTSIRSGELFF. CDR3 DNA: TGCGCCACATCCGGGACTAGTATTCGGTCCGGGGAGCTGTTTTTT.

Only a few counts were recorded for this clonotype. V gene TRBV6-1 combines with J gene TRBJ1-5, with D possibly TRBD1 on 5 matching bases. The V gene's germline CDR1 is MNHNS and CDR2 SASEGT. This CDR3 contains 16 residues. V was shortened by 3 bases and J by 1 base, with 13 bases between the two germline ends. CDR3 protein: CASSDYRLLSNQPQHF. The DNA for the CDR3 is TGTGCCAGCAGTGACTACAGGTTATTGAGCAATCAGCCCCAGCATTTT.

The table lists this clonotype with many counts. CDR3 DNA: TGTGCCAGCAGCTCCTCCGGGATGGGGCCAAGCTCCTACGAGCAGTACTTC. Encoded protein: CASSSSGMGPSSYEQYF. The J gene is TRBJ2-7, the V gene TRBV7-9, with D possibly called TRBD1 or TRBD2 (5 bases each). The CDR3 is made up of 17 amino acids. The germline gives CDR1 SEHNR, CDR2 FQNEAQ (reference sequence). Trimming removed 4 bases at V and 0 bases at J, with 19 bases between.

This clonotype was seen many times. The CDR3 nucleotides read TGTGCCAGCAAAGTTCTGACCTCTGGAAACACCATATATTTT. Translating gives CASKVLTSGNTIYF. The chain has TRBV2 and TRBJ1-3; D unresolved. The CDR3 is made up of 14 amino acids. The ends were cut back, 7 bases at V and 0 bases at J, with 10 bases in the middle. The germline CDR1 and CDR2 sequences are SNHLY and FYNNEI.

This clonotype qualifies as medium-sized. Written as DNA, the CDR3 is TGCAGCGTTGTTCGGCAGGGGTTCCGGGAGCTGTTTTTT. Its protein is CSVVRQGFRELFF. The J gene is TRBJ2-2, the V gene TRBV29-1; maybe TRBD1 (6 bases). This CDR3 has 13 amino acids. The germline CDR1 and CDR2 sequences are SQVTM and ANQGSEA. Trimming pared 4 bases from V and 9 bases from J, leaving 15 bases between.

The V call is TRBV18, the J call TRBJ2-1; TRBD1 is a possible D gene (6 bases). The germline gives CDR1 KGHSH, CDR2 LQKENI. V was cut by 6 bases and J by 4 bases, with 16 bases left in between. This CDR3 spans 15 amino acids. The CDR3 coding sequence is TGTGCCAGCTCCCTAGCTAGGGACACATACAATGAGCAGTTCTTC. Protein product: CASSLARDTYNEQFF.

This clonotype was counted many times. The chain links TRBV10-3 to TRBJ2-7; 9 nucleotides line up with TRBD1. The V and J ends lost 7 bases and 3 bases, in that order; junction bases with no gene match: 10. Per germline, CDR1 ENHRY and CDR2 SYGVKD. This CDR3 region has 15 residues. In DNA, the CDR3 is TGTGCCATCACCAGAGGGGGGACAGGGATCTACGAGCAGTACTTC. Protein product: CAITRGGTGIYEQYF.

In this sample, this clonotype turned up many times. It may be a read error: a sequence one base away is much more abundant. This rearrangement joins TRBV7-9 to TRBJ2-5; D possibly corresponds to TRBD1 (5 bases). The CDR3 runs to 13 residues. Trimming took off 6 bases at V and 4 bases at J, with 12 bases between the two ends. CDR1 and CDR2 from the germline V gene are SEHNR and FQNEAQ (reference sequence). CDR3 protein: CASRIGRAETQYF. The CDR3 region has the DNA TGTGCCAGCAGAATTGGCAGGGCAGAGACCCAGTACTTC. Together with reference TRBV7-9 and TRBJ2-5, the CDR3 gives the full variable domain: DTGVSQNPRHKITKRGQNVTFRCDPISEHNRLYWYRQTLGQGPEFLTYFQNEAQLEKSRLLSDRFSAERPKGSFSTLEIQRTEQGDSAMYLCASRIGRAETQYFGPGTRLLVL.

In its sample, this clonotype was seen once. The rearrangement links TRBV11-3 to TRBJ1-1, with D maybe TRBD1 (5 bases). The V and J ends lost 5 bases and 8 bases respectively, with 9 bases between them. The CDR3 is 11 residues long. Germline lookup yields CDR1 SGHNT and CDR2 YENEEA. Here the CDR3 DNA reads TGTGCCAGCAGCACGAACAGGGAAGCTTTCTTT. Protein sequence: CASSTNREAFF.

This clonotype occurred many times. This sequence joins TRBV20-1 and TRBJ1-1; no firm D call. In germline, CDR1 is DFQATT, CDR2 SNEGSKA (reference sequence). CDR3 length: 14 residues. V was clipped by 1 base and J by 0 bases, with 9 bases between them. In DNA, the CDR3 is TGCAGTGCTAGAGGGCTCGACCTGAACACTGAAGCTTTCTTT. The encoded protein is CSARGLDLNTEAFF.

Many counts were recorded for this clonotype. As DNA, the CDR3 is TGCGCCAGCAGCCAACCATGGCGGGGGCCTAGTGGGGAGACCCAGTACTTC. Translation gives CASSQPWRGPSGETQYF. V is TRBV4-3 and J is TRBJ2-5; tentatively, D is TRBD2 (7 bases). Per germline, CDR1 LGHNA and CDR2 YSLEER. The CDR3 spans 17 residues. V lost 2 bases and J 5 bases, leaving 21 bases between the germline ends.

The table lists this clonotype with many counts. The chain has TRBV28 and TRBJ1-5; D perhaps matches TRBD1 (5 bases). In germline, CDR1 is MDHEN, CDR2 SYDVKM. The CDR3 totals 15 residues. Deletions cut 8 bases from V and 3 bases from J, with 17 bases between. In nucleotides, the CDR3 is TGTGCCAGCGGAAAGGGGCTGGGGCCCAATCAGCCCCAGCATTTT. Residues: CASGKGLGPNQPQHF.